These 4 T cell receptor beta chains originate from one sample sequenced in a study of shared clonotypes between healthy human individuals. Selected positively for CCR7 and CD45RO-negative, naive CD8 cells excluded terminally differentiated effector memory CD45RA+ cells. Generated by immunoSEQ multiplex PCR, the TCRdb table keeps only in-frame clones and is missing some. The sample consists of 600,000 or so clones, about 98% of them appearing once. The sequencing sample was made of naive CD8+ T cells sorted from blood. The receptors come from a man aged 25 to 45 in good health.

This clone appeared a single time. Other DNA sequences in the same sample also yield this CDR3. The J gene is TRBJ1-4, the V gene TRBV5-4; 7 nucleotides line up with TRBD1. V was pared by 0 bases and J by 5 bases, with 4 bases of the junction left unmatched. This CDR3 spans 15 amino acids. The germline gives CDR1 SGHNT, CDR2 YYREEE (reference sequence). The CDR3 is CASSLAGTENEKLFF. CDR3 bases: TGTGCCAGCAGCTTGGCCGGGACAGAGAATGAAAAACTGTTTTTT.

The chain is built from TRBV11-3 and TRBJ2-1, with 7 nucleotides matching TRBD1. V was pared by 5 bases and J by 10 bases, with 8 bases of the junction left unmatched. The CDR3 has 13 residues. Germline CDR1 is SGHNT and CDR2 is YENEEA. The CDR3 DNA reads as TGTGCCAGCAGCCGCTATCCGGGACAGGAGCAGTTCTTC. Translated, it gives CASSRYPGQEQFF.

The chain combines TRBV9 with TRBJ2-4; perhaps TRBD1 as D (5 bases). The V end lost 4 bases, the J end lost 0 bases, and 11 bases lay between the germline ends. The CDR3 runs 15 residues. The V gene's germline CDR1 is SGDLS and CDR2 YYNGEE. The CDR3 reads CASSLEGVAKNIQYF. The CDR3 DNA reads as TGTGCCAGCAGCTTGGAAGGGGTAGCCAAAAACATTCAGTACTTC. The whole variable domain, filled in from reference TRBV9 and TRBJ2-4, reads DSGVTQTPKHLITATGQRVTLRCSPRSGDLSVYWYQQSLDQGLQFLIQYYNGEERAKGNILERFSAQQFPDLHSELNLSSLELGDSALYFCASSLEGVAKNIQYFGAGTRLSVL.

The chain has TRBV7-9 and TRBJ2-7, with 8 nucleotides matching TRBD1. V dropped 4 bases and J dropped 2; count of bases not matched to a gene: 13. The CDR3 runs to 17 residues. CDR1 is SEHNR, CDR2 FQNEAQ, per germline (reference sequence). CDR3 loop: CASSSPQTGANPYEQYF. The CDR3, as DNA: TGTGCCAGCAGCTCACCCCAGACAGGGGCTAACCCCTACGAGCAGTACTTC.